The rows below give T cell receptor beta chains drawn from one sample of a study of shared clonotypes between healthy human individuals. Measured with immunoSEQ multiplex PCR; TCRdb has only the in-frame clones, and not every one. The sample includes about 2 million clones, 85% to 95% seen only once; the top ten take 0.1% to 0.15%. The sequenced material came from naive CD4+ T cells sorted from blood. The receptors were gathered from a young man in good health. CDR3s include the opening cysteine and the closing phenylalanine or tryptophan. D genes are given only for firm matches. Not every row has a clone size; where given, it reads once, few, many or a size class.

abundance	j_gene	d_gene	len	v_gene	CDR3aa	CDR3nt
-	TRBJ1-5	-	15	TRBV5-1	CASSLEGASTQPQHF	TGCGCCAGCAGCTTGGAAGGGGCGAGCACTCAGCCCCAGCATTTT
-	TRBJ2-3	TRBD2	15	TRBV10-3	CAVGPGTRGTDTQYF	TGTGCCGTTGGACCTGGGACTAGGGGCACAGATACGCAGTATTTT
-	TRBJ1-1	-	14	TRBV5-1	CASSLAGALTEAFF	TGCGCCAGCAGCTTGGCGGGGGCGCTCACTGAAGCTTTCTTT
-	TRBJ1-1	-	15	TRBV7-6	CASSLGQVGNTEAFF	TGTGCCAGCAGCTTAGGGCAAGTGGGGAACACTGAAGCTTTCTTT
-	TRBJ1-1	-	14	TRBV7-9	CASSFQEWGTEAFF	TGTGCCAGCAGCTTTCAGGAGTGGGGCACTGAAGCTTTCTTT
-	TRBJ1-1	TRBD1	15	TRBV6-5	CASSKVTGGNTEAFF	TGTGCCAGCAGCAAGGTGACAGGGGGGAACACTGAAGCTTTCTTT
-	TRBJ1-4	-	16	TRBV5-4	CASSLNSSPTNEKLFF	TGTGCCAGCAGCTTGAACAGCTCTCCAACTAATGAAAAACTGTTTTTT
-	TRBJ1-6	TRBD1	15	TRBV6-6	CASGTLRGNNSPLHF	TGTGCCAGTGGAACGCTCAGGGGGAATAATTCACCCCTCCACTTT
-	TRBJ2-3	-	13	TRBV14	CASSQVGQRGQYF	TGTGCCAGCAGCCAAGTCGGCCAGCGCGGGCAGTATTTT
-	TRBJ1-3	-	15	TRBV10-1	CASSEAGLSGNTIYF	TGCGCCAGCAGTGAGGCAGGACTCTCTGGAAACACCATATATTTT
-	TRBJ2-2	-	14	TRBV18	CASSLWRDTGELFF	TGTGCCAGCTCACTGTGGCGGGACACCGGGGAGCTGTTTTTT
-	TRBJ2-7	-	13	TRBV11-2	CASSLLNRPEQYF	TGTGCCAGCAGCTTACTCAACCGGCCCGAGCAGTACTTC
-	TRBJ2-7	TRBD1	13	TRBV30	CAWGGQVRNEQYF	TGTGCCTGGGGCGGACAGGTACGCAACGAGCAGTACTTC
-	TRBJ2-7	TRBD2	16	TRBV4-3	CASSQGTSGSFNEQYF	TGCGCCAGCAGCCAAGGGACTAGCGGGAGTTTCAACGAGCAGTACTTC
-	TRBJ1-2	TRBD1	15	TRBV5-1	CASSVGQGAGYGYTF	TGCGCCAGCAGCGTCGGACAGGGGGCAGGATATGGCTACACCTTC
-	TRBJ2-7	TRBD2	16	TRBV4-3	CASSQDIAGEDYEQYF	TGCGCCAGCAGCCAGGATATAGCGGGAGAGGACTACGAGCAGTACTTC
-	TRBJ2-7	TRBD1	13	TRBV13	CASSSDRAWEQYF	TGTGCCAGCAGCTCCGACAGGGCGTGGGAGCAGTACTTC
-	TRBJ1-1	-	14	TRBV7-9	CASSSGTENTEAFF	TGTGCCAGCAGCTCAGGGACTGAGAACACTGAAGCTTTCTTT
-	TRBJ2-5	TRBD2	17	TRBV4-2	CASSLTSTSAPQETQYF	TGTGCCAGCAGCCTCACCTCGACTAGCGCCCCCCAAGAGACCCAGTACTTC
-	TRBJ2-2	TRBD1	15	TRBV7-8	CASSITGGGPGELFF	TGTGCCAGCAGCATTACAGGGGGCGGACCCGGGGAGCTGTTTTTT
once	TRBJ2-6	-	15	TRBV5-1	CASSLAESGANVLTF	TGCGCCAGCAGCTTGGCGGAATCTGGGGCCAACGTCCTGACTTTC
-	TRBJ2-7	TRBD1	15	TRBV6-5	CASSSTQGSSYEQYF	TGTGCCAGCAGTTCGACACAGGGGAGCTCCTACGAGCAGTACTTC
-	TRBJ2-2	-	13	TRBV9	CASSVMGTGELFF	TGTGCCAGCAGCGTAATGGGCACCGGGGAGCTGTTTTTT
-	TRBJ2-7	TRBD2	15	TRBV7-2	CASSPFSGSSYEQYF	TGTGCCAGCAGCCCATTTAGCGGGAGCTCCTACGAGCAGTACTTC
-	TRBJ2-7	TRBD1	14	TRBV18	CASSSRQGFYEQYF	TGTGCCAGCTCATCCAGACAGGGATTTTACGAGCAGTACTTC
-	TRBJ2-3	TRBD1	16	TRBV10-3	CAISEYGQGGTDTQYF	TGTGCCATCAGTGAGTACGGACAGGGAGGCACAGATACGCAGTATTTT
-	TRBJ2-7	-	15	TRBV28	CASSAPDLGAYEQYF	TGTGCCAGCAGTGCCCCCGACCTAGGGGCCTACGAGCAGTACTTC
-	TRBJ2-3	-	16	TRBV5-4	CASSQDLSSSTDTQYF	TGTGCCAGCAGCCAAGACCTGAGTTCTAGCACAGATACGCAGTATTTT